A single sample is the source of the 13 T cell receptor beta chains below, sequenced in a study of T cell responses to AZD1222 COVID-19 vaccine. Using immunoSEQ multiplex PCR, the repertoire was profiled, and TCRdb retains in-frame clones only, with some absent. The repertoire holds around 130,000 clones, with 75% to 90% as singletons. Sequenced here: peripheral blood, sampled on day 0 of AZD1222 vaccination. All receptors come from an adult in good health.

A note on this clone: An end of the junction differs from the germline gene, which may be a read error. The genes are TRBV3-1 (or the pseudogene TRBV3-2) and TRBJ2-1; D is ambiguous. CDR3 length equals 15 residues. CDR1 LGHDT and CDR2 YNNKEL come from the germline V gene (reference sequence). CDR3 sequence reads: CASSEDPSSYNEQFF. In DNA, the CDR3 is TGTGCCAGCAGCGAAGACCCGAGCTCCTACAATGAGCAGTTCTTC.

The CDR3 bases are TGCAGCGTTTCCAGGGGGCATAACACTGAAGCTTTCTTT. Amino acids: CSVSRGHNTEAFF. V usage is TRBV29-1 and J usage is TRBJ1-1; TRBD1 matches at 8 bases. The CDR3 spans 13 residues. V shed 5 bases, J shed 2 bases, and the junction held 4 bases outside the gene matches. Germline loops: CDR1 SQVTM, CDR2 ANQGSEA.

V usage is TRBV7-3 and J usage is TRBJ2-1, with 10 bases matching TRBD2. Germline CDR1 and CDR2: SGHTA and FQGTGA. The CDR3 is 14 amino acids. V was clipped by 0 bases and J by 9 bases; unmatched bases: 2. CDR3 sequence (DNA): TGTGCCAGCAGCTTAACTAGCGGGAGGTCTGAGCAGTTCTTC. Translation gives CASSLTSGRSEQFF.

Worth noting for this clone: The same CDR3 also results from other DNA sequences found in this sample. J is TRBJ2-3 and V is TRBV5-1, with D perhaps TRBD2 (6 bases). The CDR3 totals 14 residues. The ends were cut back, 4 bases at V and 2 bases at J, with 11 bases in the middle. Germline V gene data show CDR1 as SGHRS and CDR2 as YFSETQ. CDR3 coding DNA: TGCGCCAGCAGCCCTGGGACTGCCACAGATACGCAGTATTTT. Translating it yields CASSPGTATDTQYF.

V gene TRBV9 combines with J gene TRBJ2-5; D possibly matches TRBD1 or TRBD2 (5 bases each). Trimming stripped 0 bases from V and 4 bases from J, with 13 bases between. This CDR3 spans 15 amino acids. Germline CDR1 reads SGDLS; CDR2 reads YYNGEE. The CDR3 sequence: CASSVVGLARETQYF. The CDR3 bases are TGTGCCAGCAGCGTAGTGGGGCTAGCCAGAGAGACCCAGTACTTC.

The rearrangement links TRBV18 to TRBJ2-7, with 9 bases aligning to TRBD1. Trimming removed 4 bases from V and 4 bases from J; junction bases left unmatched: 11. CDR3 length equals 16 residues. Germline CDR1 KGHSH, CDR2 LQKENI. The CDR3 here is CASSLAEGTGTYEQYF. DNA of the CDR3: TGTGCCAGCTCACTTGCCGAAGGGACAGGGACGTACGAGCAGTACTTC.

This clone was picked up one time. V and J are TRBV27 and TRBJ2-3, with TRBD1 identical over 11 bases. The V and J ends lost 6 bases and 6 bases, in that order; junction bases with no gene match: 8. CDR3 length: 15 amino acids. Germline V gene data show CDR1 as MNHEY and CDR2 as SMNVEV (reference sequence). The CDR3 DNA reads TGTGCCAGCAGCGCCTTCCGGGACAGGGGGGATACGCAGTATTTT. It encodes CASSAFRDRGDTQYF.

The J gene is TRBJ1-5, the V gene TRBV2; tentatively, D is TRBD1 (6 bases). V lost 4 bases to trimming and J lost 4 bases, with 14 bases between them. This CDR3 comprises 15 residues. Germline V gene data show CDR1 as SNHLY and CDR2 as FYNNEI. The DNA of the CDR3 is TGTGCCAGCAGTGTGGGAGGGCAGGGGAATCAGCCCCAGCATTTT. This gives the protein CASSVGGQGNQPQHF.

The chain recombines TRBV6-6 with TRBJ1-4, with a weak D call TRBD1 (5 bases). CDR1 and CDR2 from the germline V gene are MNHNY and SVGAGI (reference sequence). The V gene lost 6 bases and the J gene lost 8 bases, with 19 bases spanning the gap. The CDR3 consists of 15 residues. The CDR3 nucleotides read TGTGCCAGCAGGACCACCGGGACGGCTTGGGAAAAACTGTTTTTT. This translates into CASRTTGTAWEKLFF.

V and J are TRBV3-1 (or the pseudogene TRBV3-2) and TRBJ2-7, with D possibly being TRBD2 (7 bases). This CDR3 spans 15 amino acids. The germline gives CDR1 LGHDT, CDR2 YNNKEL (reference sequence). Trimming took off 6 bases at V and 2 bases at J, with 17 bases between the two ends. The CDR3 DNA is TGTGCCAGCAGGCCGCTGGGGGGGGCTCCCTACGAGCAGTACTTC. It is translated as CASRPLGGAPYEQYF.

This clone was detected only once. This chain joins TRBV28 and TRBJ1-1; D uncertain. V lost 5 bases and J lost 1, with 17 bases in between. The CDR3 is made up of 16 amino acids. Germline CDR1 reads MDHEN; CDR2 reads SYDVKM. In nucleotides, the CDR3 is TGTGCCAGCAGTCTTAGGGAGACTATGGAGAACACTGAAGCTTTCTTT. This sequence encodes CASSLRETMENTEAFF.

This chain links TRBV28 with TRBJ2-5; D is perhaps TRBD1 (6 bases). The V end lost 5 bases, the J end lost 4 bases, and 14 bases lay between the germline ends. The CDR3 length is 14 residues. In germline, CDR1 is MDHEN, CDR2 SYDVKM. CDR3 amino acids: CASSLGHPTETQYF. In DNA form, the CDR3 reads TGTGCCAGCAGTCTGGGACACCCAACAGAGACCCAGTACTTC.

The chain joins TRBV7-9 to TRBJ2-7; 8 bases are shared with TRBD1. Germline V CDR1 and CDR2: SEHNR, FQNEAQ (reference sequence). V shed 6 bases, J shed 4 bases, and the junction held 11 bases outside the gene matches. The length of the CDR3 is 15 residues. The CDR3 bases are TGTGCCAGCAGTGAGACAGGGGCCCTAGGATACGAGCAGTACTTC. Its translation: CASSETGALGYEQYF.